The 7 T cell receptor beta chains listed next were all sequenced from one sample in a study of regulatory T cells in long-lasting Graves disease. Library construction for TCR beta used iRepertoire HTBI primers and Arm-PCR of CDR3 regions. MiXCR, run by TCRdb on the multiplex PCR reads, gives a single entry per CDR3 protein. Found here are 500,000 to 700,000 distinct CDR3 sequences, about 30% of them singletons; the top ten hold 35% to 55%. Time point indicated: persistent/refractory GD, antithyroid drugs over 5 years with positive TRAb. Generation of the TCR library employed RNA extracted from PBMCs. The source was peripheral blood mononuclear cells (PBMCs), collected when the disease was refractory, from a patient treated with antithyroid drugs. The receptors originated from a female donor with Graves disease.

This clonotype was detected only a few times. V usage is TRBV7-6 and J usage is TRBJ2-7; 10 bases align to TRBD2. The germline V gene encodes CDR1 SGHVS and CDR2 FNYEAQ. The CDR3 contains 17 residues. V was pared by 8 bases and J by 2 bases, with 15 bases of the junction left unmatched. CDR3 in DNA: TGTGCCAGCCAACCCTCTAGCGGGAGACCGGACCCCTACGAGCAGTACTTC. Translated: CASQPSSGRPDPYEQYF.

This clonotype was seen only a few times. This chain uses TRBV20-1 with TRBJ2-7, with D perhaps TRBD1 (5 bases). V was pared by 6 bases and J by 2 bases, with 14 bases between. CDR1 DFQATT and CDR2 SNEGSKA come from the germline V gene (reference sequence). There are 13 residues in the CDR3. The CDR3 sequence is CSASGQNTYEQYF. The CDR3 bases are TGCAGTGCCTCAGGGCAGAATACCTACGAGCAGTACTTC.

This clonotype was found once. This chain connects TRBV6-2 or TRBV6-3 to TRBJ1-1; TRBD1 might be the D (6 bases). V gave up 6 bases and J gave up 4 bases, with 21 bases separating them. The CDR3 has 16 residues. Germline CDR1 is MNHEY and CDR2 is SVGEGT. The CDR3 region is CASSHPGGLRGTEAFF. The CDR3, as DNA: TGTGCCAGCAGCCACCCCGGGGGCCTAAGGGGCACTGAAGCTTTCTTT.

This clonotype was detected ten times or more. The chain is built from TRBV28 and TRBJ1-2, with no clear D. Looked up from germline, CDR1 is MDHEN and CDR2 is SYDVKM. The V and J ends lost 6 bases and 8 bases respectively, with 19 bases between them. The length of the CDR3 is 14 residues. The CDR3 region has the DNA TGTGCCAGCAGAGGTGGATCACTCTTATGGGGCTACACCTTC. Residues: CASRGGSLLWGYTF.

This clonotype was found a few times. The chain uses TRBV2 and TRBJ1-2; D gene uncertain. The ends were cut back, 5 bases at V and 8 bases at J, with 15 bases in the middle. The CDR3 totals 13 residues. Germline CDR1 SNHLY, CDR2 FYNNEI. CDR3 DNA sequence: TGTGCCAGCAGTCCCCCGGTCCGCCGAGGCTACACCTTC. It encodes CASSPPVRRGYTF.

This clonotype showed up just a few times. The CDR3 here is CAWSPDRGTEAFF. The CDR3 coding sequence is TGTGCCTGGAGTCCTGACCGGGGCACTGAAGCTTTCTTT. This chain connects TRBV30 to TRBJ1-1; no firm D call. Germline CDR1 GTSNPN, CDR2 SVGIG (reference sequence). Between the trimmed V and J ends, which lost 2 bases and 4 bases, there was a span of 11 bases. The CDR3 runs 13 residues.

In this sample, this clonotype turned up many times. This sequence joins TRBV7-2 and TRBJ2-7; 10 bases agree with TRBD2. The J segment lost 2 bases and the V segment lost 1 base, leaving 5 bases of the junction unmatched. This CDR3 region has 16 residues. CDR1 is SGHTA, CDR2 FQGNSA, per germline. This chain's CDR3 is CASSLGPGLATYEQYF. The DNA of the CDR3 is TGTGCCAGCAGCTTAGGGCCGGGACTAGCGACCTACGAGCAGTACTTC.